The entry below gives a single T cell receptor beta chain sequence along with its context. The CDR3 totals 16 residues. V lost 6 bases, J lost 3 bases, and 11 bases stayed unmatched. CDR1 is SQVTM, CDR2 ANQGSEA, per germline. Authors' data handling: Nucleated cell number was recorded as an estimate derived from reference gene primer amplification. Sequencing was performed with immunoSEQ multiplex PCR; in TCRdb, only in-frame clones are kept and a portion is missing. Clonal size and the V and J genes are those of that table, whereas D and trimming came from the DNA. This sample yields about 200,000 clones, of which about 88% are seen a single time; roughly 5.6% belongs to the top ten. This entry belongs to a study of blood T cell repertoires in COVID-19. For the study at large: Samples taken during acute and convalescent COVID-19 were collected in the United States, Italy and Spain. The cDNA or gDNA used as material had been derived from T cells, B-cell-depleted T cells, or PBMCs.

The receptor was derived from a woman aged 40 to 50 who had recovered from COVID-19. The V gene is TRBV29-1, the J gene TRBJ2-1, with 10 bases aligning to TRBD2. Sequenced material: peripheral blood. The CDR3 region is CSVVAGTSDFYNEQFF. CDR3 DNA: TGCAGCGTGGTAGCCGGGACTAGCGACTTCTACAATGAGCAGTTCTTC.